Here is one TCR beta chain with its context. The germline V gene has CDR1 SGDLS and CDR2 YYNGEE. V lost 0 bases to trimming and J lost 0 bases; unmatched junction nucleotides: 2. This CDR3 has 15 residues. The data were obtained in a study of T cell changes during pregnancy in multiple sclerosis. Clones were read by immunoSEQ multiplex PCR, and TCRdb kept only the in-frame ones, dropping some. The sample yields about 83,000 clones, about 95% seen once. The sequenced sample was peripheral blood, obtained in the second trimester of pregnancy. The V gene is TRBV9, the J gene TRBJ1-2, with TRBD1 identical over 7 bases. The TCR was taken from a female donor with multiple sclerosis, enrolled in a pregnancy study. The CDR3 spells CASSVGDSSNYGYTF. The CDR3 DNA follows: TGTGCCAGCAGCGTAGGGGACAGTTCTAACTATGGCTACACCTTC.